The text below deals with one T cell receptor beta chain. Participants were placed into cohorts based on the clinical history they reported. This record belongs to a study of blood T cell repertoires in COVID-19. Study summary: T cells, B-cell-depleted T cells, or PBMCs supplied cDNA or gDNA.

This CDR3 has 16 residues. Trimming at V came to 5 bases and at J to 2 bases, leaving 12 bases not matched to a gene. Germline assignment: CDR1 PRHDT and CDR2 FYEKMQ (reference sequence). This table comes from immunoSEQ multiplex PCR, and its TCRdb copy is limited to in-frame clones, with some not included. The table includes more than 350,000 clones, 70% to 90% detected once. The V and J genes are TRBV13 and TRBJ2-7; 7 nucleotides match TRBD1. The sequence derives from a young woman who had been exposed to COVID-19. Sequences were obtained from PBMCs or T cells enriched from blood (not recorded which). CDR3 DNA: TGTGCCAGCAGCCTTTTAAGACAGGGAACCCCCTACGAGCAGTACTTC. It translates to CASSLLRQGTPYEQYF.